This TCR beta chain was sequenced during a study of blood T cell repertoires in COVID-19. Study overall: Acute and convalescent COVID-19 specimens originated in the United States, Italy and Spain. The analysed material was cDNA or gDNA that came from T cells, B-cell-depleted T cells, or PBMCs.

Germline V gene data show CDR1 as SGHRS and CDR2 as YFSETQ. There are 15 residues in the CDR3. Trimming cost V 4 bases and J 1 base, with 14 bases left between them. Individuals drawn from around 24 US areas were roughly 18 to 100 years old. Exposed enrollees had met someone with a PCR-confirmed or clinician-diagnosed COVID-19 case at some point within the 2 weeks before study entry. TCRdb's copy holds only in-frame clones and misses some; the assay was immunoSEQ multiplex PCR. The profile shows about 200,000 clones, 65% to 85% of them singletons. V is TRBV5-1 and J is TRBJ1-1, with D perhaps matching TRBD1 (5 bases). What was sequenced was PBMCs or T cells enriched from blood (not recorded which). The receptor's source is a woman in her 30s who had been exposed to COVID-19. The CDR3 nucleotides read TGCGCCAGCAGCGGAACAGGATTTACGAACACTGAAGCTTTCTTT. Translating gives CASSGTGFTNTEAFF.